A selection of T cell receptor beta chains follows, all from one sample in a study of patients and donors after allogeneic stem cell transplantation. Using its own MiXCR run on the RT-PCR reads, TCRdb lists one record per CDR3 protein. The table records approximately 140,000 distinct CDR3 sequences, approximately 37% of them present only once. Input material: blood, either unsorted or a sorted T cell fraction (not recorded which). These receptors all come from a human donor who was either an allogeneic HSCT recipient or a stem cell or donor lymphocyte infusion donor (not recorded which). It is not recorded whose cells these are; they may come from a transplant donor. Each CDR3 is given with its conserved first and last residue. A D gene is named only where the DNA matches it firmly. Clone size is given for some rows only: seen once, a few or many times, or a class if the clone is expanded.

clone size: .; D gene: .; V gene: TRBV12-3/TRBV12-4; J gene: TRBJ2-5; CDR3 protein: CASSPFVETQYF; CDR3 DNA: TGTGCCAGCAGTCCCTTTGTGGAGACCCAGTACTTC
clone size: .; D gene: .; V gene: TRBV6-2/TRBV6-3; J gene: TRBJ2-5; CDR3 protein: CASSYYSQETQYF; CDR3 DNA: TGTGCCAGCAGTTACTACTCTCAAGAGACCCAGTACTTC
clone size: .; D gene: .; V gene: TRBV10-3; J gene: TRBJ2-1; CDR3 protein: CAISGNEQFF; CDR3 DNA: TGTGCCATCTCCGGCAATGAGCAGTTCTTC
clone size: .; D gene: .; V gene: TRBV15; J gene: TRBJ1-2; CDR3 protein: CATSILPTGPRGGYTF; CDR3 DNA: TGTGCCACCAGCATTCTCCCGACAGGACCTAGGGGTGGCTACACCTTC
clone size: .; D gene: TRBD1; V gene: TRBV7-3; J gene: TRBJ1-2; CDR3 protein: CASSRTGQWVDYGYTF; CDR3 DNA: TGTGCCAGCAGTAGGACAGGGCAATGGGTCGACTATGGCTACACCTTC
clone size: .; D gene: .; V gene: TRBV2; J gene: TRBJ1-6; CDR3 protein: CASHGSSYNSPLHF; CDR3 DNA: TGTGCCAGCCATGGGAGCTCCTATAATTCACCCCTCCACTTT
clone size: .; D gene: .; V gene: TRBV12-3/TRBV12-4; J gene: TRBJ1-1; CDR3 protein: CASSPAGAGEAFF; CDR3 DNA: TGTGCCAGCAGCCCCGCGGGGGCAGGAGAAGCTTTCTTT
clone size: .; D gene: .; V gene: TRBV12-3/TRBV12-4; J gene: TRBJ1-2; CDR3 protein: CASRLGPAGLYGYTF; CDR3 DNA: TGTGCCAGCAGACTTGGACCTGCGGGGCTCTATGGCTACACCTTC
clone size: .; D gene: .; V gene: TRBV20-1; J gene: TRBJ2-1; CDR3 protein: CSASASSNEQFF; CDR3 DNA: TGCAGTGCTAGCGCTAGCTCCAATGAGCAGTTCTTC
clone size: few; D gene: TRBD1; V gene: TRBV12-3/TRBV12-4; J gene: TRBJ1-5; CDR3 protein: CASSLRDRPNQPQHF; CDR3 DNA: TGTGCCAGCAGTTTGCGGGACAGGCCCAATCAGCCCCAGCATTTT
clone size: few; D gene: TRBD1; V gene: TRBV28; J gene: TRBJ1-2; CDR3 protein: CASRKTGGNYGYTF; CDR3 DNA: TGTGCCAGCAGGAAGACAGGGGGCAACTATGGCTACACCTTC
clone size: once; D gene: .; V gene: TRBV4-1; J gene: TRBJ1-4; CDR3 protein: CASSQDGQCGKLFF; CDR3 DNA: TGCGCCAGCAGCCAAGATGGACAGTGTGGAAAACTGTTTTTT
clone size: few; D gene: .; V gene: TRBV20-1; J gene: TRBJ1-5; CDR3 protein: CSAPEGNQPQHF; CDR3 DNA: TGCAGTGCTCCCGAGGGCAATCAGCCCCAGCATTTT
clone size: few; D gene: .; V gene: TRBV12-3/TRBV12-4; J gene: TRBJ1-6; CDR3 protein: CASSLAPNSPLHF; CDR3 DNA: TGTGCCAGCAGTTTAGCCCCTAATTCACCCCTCCACTTT
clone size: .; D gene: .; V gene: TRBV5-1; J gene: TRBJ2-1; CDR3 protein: CASSSGVDSFTYNEQFF; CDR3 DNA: TGCGCCAGCAGCTCTGGAGTCGACAGTTTCACCTACAATGAGCAGTTCTTC
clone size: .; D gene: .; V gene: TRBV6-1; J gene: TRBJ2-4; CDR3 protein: CASSEMDLLAKNIQYF; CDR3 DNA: TGTGCCAGCAGTGAAATGGACTTATTAGCCAAAAACATTCAGTACTTC
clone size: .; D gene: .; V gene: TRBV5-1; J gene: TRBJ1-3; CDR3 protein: CASSLERNSGNTIYF; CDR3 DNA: TGCGCCAGCAGCTTGGAGCGGAACTCTGGAAACACCATATATTTT
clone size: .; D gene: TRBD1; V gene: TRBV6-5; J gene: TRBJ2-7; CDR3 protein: CASSYDGTAYEQYF; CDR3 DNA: TGTGCCAGCAGCTACGACGGGACAGCCTACGAGCAGTACTTC
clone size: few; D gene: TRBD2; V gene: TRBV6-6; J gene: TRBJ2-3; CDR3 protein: CASALAGTTSTDTQYF; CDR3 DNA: TGTGCCAGCGCCCTAGCGGGGACGACTAGCACAGATACGCAGTATTTT
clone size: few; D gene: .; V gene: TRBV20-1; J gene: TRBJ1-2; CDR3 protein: CSATDTQIRGYTF; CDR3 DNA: TGCAGTGCTACCGACACCCAGATACGTGGCTACACCTTC
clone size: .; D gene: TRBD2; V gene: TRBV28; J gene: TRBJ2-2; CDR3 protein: CASSSASGDIRELFF; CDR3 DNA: TGTGCCAGCAGTTCCGCTAGCGGGGATATCCGGGAGCTGTTTTTT
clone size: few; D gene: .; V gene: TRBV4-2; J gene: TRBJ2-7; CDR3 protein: CASSQDKKNEQYF; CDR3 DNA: TGTGCCAGCAGCCAAGATAAGAAGAACGAGCAGTACTTC
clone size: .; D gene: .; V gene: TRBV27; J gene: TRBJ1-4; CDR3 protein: CASRVRLGATEKLFF; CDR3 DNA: TGTGCCAGCAGAGTAAGGTTGGGGGCCACTGAAAAACTGTTTTTT
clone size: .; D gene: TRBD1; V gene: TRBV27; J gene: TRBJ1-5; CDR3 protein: CASSSGTVASNQPQHF; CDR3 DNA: TGTGCCAGCAGTTCCGGGACAGTGGCTAGCAATCAGCCCCAGCATTTT
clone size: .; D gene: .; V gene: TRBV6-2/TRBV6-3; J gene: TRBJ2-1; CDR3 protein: CASTIDREGRYNEQFF; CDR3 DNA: TGTGCCAGCACCATCGACAGGGAGGGGAGATACAATGAGCAGTTCTTC
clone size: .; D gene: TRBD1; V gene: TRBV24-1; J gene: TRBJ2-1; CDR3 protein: CATSDRGFRDEQFF; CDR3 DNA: TGTGCCACTTCGGACAGGGGCTTTCGGGATGAGCAGTTCTTC
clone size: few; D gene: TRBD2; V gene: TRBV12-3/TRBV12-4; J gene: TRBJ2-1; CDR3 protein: CASASGGSYNEQFF; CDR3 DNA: TGTGCCAGCGCTAGCGGGGGGAGTTACAATGAGCAGTTCTTC
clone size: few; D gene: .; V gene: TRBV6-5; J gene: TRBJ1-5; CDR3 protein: CASSYVQGDNQPQHF; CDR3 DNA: TGTGCCAGCAGTTACGTTCAGGGTGATAATCAGCCCCAGCATTTT
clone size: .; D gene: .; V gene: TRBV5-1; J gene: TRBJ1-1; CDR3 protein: CASGTGSSLPEAFF; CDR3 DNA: TGCGCCAGCGGTACAGGGTCGTCTCTTCCCGAAGCTTTCTTT